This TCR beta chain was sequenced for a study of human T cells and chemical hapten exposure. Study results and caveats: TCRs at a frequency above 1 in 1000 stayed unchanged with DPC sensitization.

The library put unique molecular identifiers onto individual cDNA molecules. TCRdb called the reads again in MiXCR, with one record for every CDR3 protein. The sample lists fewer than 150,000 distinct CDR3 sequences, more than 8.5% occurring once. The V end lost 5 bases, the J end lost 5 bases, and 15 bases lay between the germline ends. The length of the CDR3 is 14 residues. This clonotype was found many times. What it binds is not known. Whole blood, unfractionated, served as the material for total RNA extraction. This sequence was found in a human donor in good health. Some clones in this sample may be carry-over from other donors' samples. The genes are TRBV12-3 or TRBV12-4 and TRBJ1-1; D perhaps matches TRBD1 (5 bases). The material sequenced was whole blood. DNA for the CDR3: TGTGCCAGCAGTGACCGGGGTTCAGGGACTGAAGCTTTCTTT. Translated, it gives CASSDRGSGTEAFF.